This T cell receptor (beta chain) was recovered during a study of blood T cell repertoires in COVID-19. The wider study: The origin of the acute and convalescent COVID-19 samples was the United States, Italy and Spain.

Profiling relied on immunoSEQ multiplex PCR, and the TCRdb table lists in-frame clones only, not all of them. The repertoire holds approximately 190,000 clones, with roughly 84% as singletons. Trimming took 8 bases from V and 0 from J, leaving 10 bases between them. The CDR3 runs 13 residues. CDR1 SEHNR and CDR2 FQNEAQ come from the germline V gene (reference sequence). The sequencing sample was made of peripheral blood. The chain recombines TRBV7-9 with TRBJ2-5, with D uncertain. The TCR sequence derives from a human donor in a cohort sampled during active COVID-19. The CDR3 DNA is TGTGCCAGCGGTGATCACAACCAAGAGACCCAGTACTTC. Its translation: CASGDHNQETQYF. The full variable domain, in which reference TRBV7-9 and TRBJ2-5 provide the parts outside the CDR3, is DTGVSQNPRHKITKRGQNVTFRCDPISEHNRLYWYRQTLGQGPEFLTYFQNEAQLEKSRLLSDRFSAERPKGSFSTLEIQRTEQGDSAMYLCASGDHNQETQYFGPGTRLLVL.